This TCR beta chain originates from a study of T-cell memory formation after mild COVID-19. Study-wide context: TCR clusters were mostly donor specific.

TCRdb re-analysed the 5' RACE reads in MiXCR, keeping a single row per CDR3 protein. The sample contains around 220,000 distinct CDR3 sequences, roughly 17% of which appear only once. CDR1 is MDHEN, CDR2 SYDVKM, per germline. This CDR3 has 14 residues. The V end lost 3 bases, the J end lost 6 bases, and 12 bases lay between the germline ends. The receptor was isolated from a man younger than 35 who had mild COVID-19 (a few samples of this study predate the infection). Cell type and time point are not known. The chain uses TRBV28 and TRBJ1-5, with D tentatively TRBD1 (5 bases). The specimen sequenced was PBMCs or a T cell subset sorted from them (not recorded which). CDR3 region: CASSLGGFVQPQHF. The DNA of the CDR3 is TGTGCCAGCAGTTTGGGGGGTTTTGTTCAGCCCCAGCATTTT.